Listed below are T cell receptor beta chains from one sample, sequenced in a study of CD8 T cells in Susac syndrome. One entry per CDR3 protein results from TCRdb running MiXCR on the immunoSEQ multiplex PCR reads. The data hold approximately 190,000 distinct CDR3 sequences, with approximately 96% observed a single time. Material for sequencing was CD4+ T cells from PBMCs. Source of these receptors: a human donor with Susac syndrome. The CDR3 runs from the conserved cysteine through the conserved F or W. Each record gives: V gene, J gene, D gene, clone size, CDR3 protein, CDR3 DNA. A D gene is named only where the DNA matches it firmly. Not all rows give a size; the values are once, few, many and, for expanded clones, a class.

V gene: TRBV3-1
J gene: TRBJ2-3
D gene: .
clone size: .
CDR3 protein: CASSQLNQIQSDTQYF
CDR3 DNA: TGTGCCAGCAGCCAACTCAACCAAATTCAGTCGGATACGCAGTATTTT

V gene: TRBV19
J gene: TRBJ2-7
D gene: .
clone size: .
CDR3 protein: CASSIITTLPLNEQYF
CDR3 DNA: TGTGCCAGTAGTATCATAACGACCCTTCCCCTCAACGAGCAGTACTTC

V gene: TRBV7-2
J gene: TRBJ2-7
D gene: .
clone size: once
CDR3 protein: CASSLGQNYEQYF
CDR3 DNA: TGTGCCAGCAGCCTAGGACAGAACTACGAGCAGTACTTC

V gene: TRBV25-1
J gene: TRBJ1-6
D gene: TRBD1
clone size: .
CDR3 protein: CASSTYRGRNSPLHF
CDR3 DNA: TGTGCCAGCAGTACATACAGGGGGCGAAATTCACCCCTCCACTTT

V gene: TRBV29-1
J gene: TRBJ2-7
D gene: .
clone size: .
CDR3 protein: CSALDGSYEQYF
CDR3 DNA: TGCAGCGCCCTTGACGGTTCCTACGAGCAGTACTTC

V gene: TRBV5-6
J gene: TRBJ1-1
D gene: .
clone size: .
CDR3 protein: CASSGTGRNTEAFF
CDR3 DNA: TGTGCCAGCAGCGGCACAGGGAGAAACACTGAAGCTTTCTTT

V gene: TRBV19
J gene: TRBJ1-1
D gene: .
clone size: .
CDR3 protein: CASTRHTEAFF
CDR3 DNA: TGTGCCAGTACCAGGCATACTGAAGCTTTCTTT

V gene: TRBV6-2/TRBV6-3
J gene: TRBJ2-3
D gene: .
clone size: .
CDR3 protein: CASISRVGDTQYF
CDR3 DNA: TGTGCCAGCATAAGCAGGGTGGGAGATACGCAGTATTTT

V gene: TRBV3-1
J gene: TRBJ2-4
D gene: .
clone size: .
CDR3 protein: CASSLRHPGKDIQYF
CDR3 DNA: TGTGCCAGCAGCCTCAGACACCCCGGGAAGGACATTCAGTACTTC

V gene: TRBV12-3/TRBV12-4
J gene: TRBJ2-7
D gene: TRBD1
clone size: once
CDR3 protein: CASSRTGGLTYEQYF
CDR3 DNA: TGTGCCAGCAGCCGCACAGGGGGCCTTACCTACGAGCAGTACTTC

V gene: TRBV9
J gene: TRBJ2-1
D gene: .
clone size: .
CDR3 protein: CASSVTYWRNNEQFF
CDR3 DNA: TGTGCCAGCAGCGTAACTTACTGGAGGAACAATGAGCAGTTCTTC

V gene: TRBV12-3/TRBV12-4
J gene: TRBJ2-2
D gene: TRBD2
clone size: .
CDR3 protein: CASSATGGLATGELFF
CDR3 DNA: TGTGCCAGCAGTGCCACCGGGGGGTTAGCCACCGGGGAGCTGTTTTTT

V gene: TRBV6-1
J gene: TRBJ2-5
D gene: TRBD2
clone size: .
CDR3 protein: CASSAGTRLPFTGTQYF
CDR3 DNA: TGTGCCAGCAGCGCCGGGACTAGGCTCCCCTTTACTGGGACCCAGTACTTC

V gene: TRBV30
J gene: TRBJ1-2
D gene: .
clone size: .
CDR3 protein: CAWSVSRKGSGYTF
CDR3 DNA: TGTGCCTGGAGTGTTAGTAGGAAAGGGAGTGGCTACACCTTC

V gene: TRBV5-6
J gene: TRBJ2-2
D gene: .
clone size: .
CDR3 protein: CASSLPGARTGELFF
CDR3 DNA: TGTGCCAGCAGCTTGCCGGGGGCGCGCACCGGGGAGCTGTTTTTT

V gene: TRBV11-2
J gene: TRBJ2-1
D gene: .
clone size: .
CDR3 protein: CASSSTQEQFF
CDR3 DNA: TGTGCCAGCAGCTCCACACAGGAGCAGTTCTTC

V gene: TRBV4-2
J gene: TRBJ2-7
D gene: .
clone size: .
CDR3 protein: CASSQGAAGVYEQYF
CDR3 DNA: TGTGCCAGCAGCCAAGGGGCGGCAGGCGTCTACGAGCAGTACTTC

V gene: TRBV29-1
J gene: TRBJ1-3
D gene: .
clone size: .
CDR3 protein: CSAKGRAQNTIYF
CDR3 DNA: TGCAGCGCGAAGGGCAGGGCCCAAAACACCATATATTTT

V gene: TRBV18
J gene: TRBJ2-1
D gene: .
clone size: .
CDR3 protein: CASSPRDIEQFF
CDR3 DNA: TGTGCCAGCTCACCACGGGATATCGAGCAGTTCTTC

V gene: TRBV27
J gene: TRBJ2-5
D gene: .
clone size: .
CDR3 protein: CASSLGPGETQYF
CDR3 DNA: TGTGCCAGCAGTTTAGGCCCCGGGGAGACCCAGTACTTC